This T cell receptor (beta chain) is drawn from a study of control samples from healthy donors and cancer patients (dated by TCRdb to 2018 to 2020). Trimming removed 6 bases from V and 0 bases from J, leaving 9 bases between the germline ends. CDR1 and CDR2 are drawn from the germline V gene (reference sequence): MNHEY, SMNVEV. The CDR3 measures 14 amino acids from cysteine to phenylalanine. The read is trimmed to its CDR3 DNA, 42 bases read in frame from base 1. On this clone itself: The antigen it recognizes is unknown. Per-base qualities were not stored, and no clone one base away is much larger.

Library creation used the immunoSEQ multiplex PCR assay. TCRdb re-hosts the immuneACCESS table, in-frame sequences only. Its copies lack some clones; in the studies checked, an unresolved V gene accounts for under half of them, and the cause for the rest is not known. This sample is represented by 150,000 to 200,000 clones; around 94% of them were singletons. The ten biggest clones cover 14% of the sample. The sequenced material came from PBMCs. The chain was built from TRBV27 and TRBJ1-3; the D region possibly corresponds to TRBD1 (5 bases align). The receptor was derived from a man in his sixties with colorectal cancer. The CDR3 protein is CASREGLSGNTIYF. Here is the DNA: TGTGCCAGCAGGGAGGGACTCTCTGGAAACACCATATATTTT.